The 28 T cell receptor beta chains reported below all come from one sample, sequenced in a study of T-cell reconstitution after alpha-beta-depleted transplantation in children listed by TCRdb under 2016. Library method: PCR. TCRdb records Illumina HiSeq 2500 as the sequencer. Molecular barcoding was employed in the preparation of TCR libraries, with unique molecular identifiers being used to normalize TCRbeta repertoire quantification. Using fastp at Q25 and MiXCR, TCRdb reprocessed the public reads and kept productive beta chains. Rows merge per CDR3 protein into single entries with the most common DNA and genes. This sample lists just over 350,000 distinct CDR3 sequences; about 14% were detected once. The ten largest account for about 3.9% of the sample. Specimen: PBMCs, collected from the stem cell graft. The receptors were sampled from a human donor who donated a stem cell graft to a child with Fanconi anemia.

This clonotype was counted only a few times. The J gene is TRBJ1-2, the V gene TRBV5-1; D is undetermined. Germline loops: CDR1 SGHRS, CDR2 YFSETQ. V was clipped by 5 bases and J by 5 bases, with 13 bases between them. The CDR3 contains 13 residues. The CDR3 loop is CASSSDGSYGYTF. In DNA, the CDR3 is TGCGCCAGCAGTTCGGACGGCTCTTATGGCTACACCTTC.

The table lists this clonotype with many counts. The CDR3 bases are TGTGCCAGCAGCCTAGAGACCGCCCGGTGGTTTTTT. Residues: CASSLETARWFF. The chain links TRBV6-5 to TRBJ2-2, with no clear D. V dropped 6 bases and J dropped 16 bases, with 18 bases sitting between them. This CDR3 has 12 amino acids. Germline loops: CDR1 MNHEY, CDR2 SVGAGI.

This clonotype has more than one count but fewer than ten. J is TRBJ1-2 and V is TRBV12-3 or TRBV12-4; a weak D match, TRBD1 (6 bases). V lost 6 bases, J lost 9 bases, and 20 bases lay in between. The CDR3 has 14 residues. DNA for the CDR3: TGTGCCAGCAGGCTCGGACCTGAAGGGGGGCGCTACACCTTC. It is translated as CASRLGPEGGRYTF.

This clonotype has a count of ten or more. DNA of the CDR3: TGTGCCAGCAGACCCGAGTGGACTAGCAGGACAGATACGCAGTATTTT. This gives the protein CASRPEWTSRTDTQYF. The chain employs TRBV6-5 and TRBJ2-3; 8 bases fit TRBD2. J was trimmed by 3 bases and V by 6 bases; bases with no gene match: 11. The CDR3 is 16 residues long. CDR1 is MNHEY and CDR2 is SVGAGI in the germline V gene.

The chain employs TRBV20-1 and TRBJ2-7, with D possibly being TRBD1 (6 bases). CDR3 length equals 12 residues. Germline V gene data show CDR1 as DFQATT and CDR2 as SNEGSKA (reference sequence). The V and J ends lost 0 bases and 5 bases respectively, with 8 bases between them. CDR3: CSAREGTNEQYV. The DNA for the CDR3 is TGCAGTGCTAGAGAGGGGACAAACGAGCAGTACGTC.

This clonotype was observed a handful of times. The chain joins TRBV6-5 to TRBJ2-3, with D possibly matching TRBD2 (6 bases). The V end lost 2 bases, the J end lost 5 bases, and 11 bases lay between the germline ends. CDR1 is MNHEY, CDR2 SVGAGI, per germline. This CDR3 is built from 14 residues. For the CDR3, the DNA is TGTGCCAGCAGTTACGGAGCGGGTAGAGATACGCAGTATTTT. Protein sequence: CASSYGAGRDTQYF.

The chain uses TRBV5-1 and TRBJ2-2, with D perhaps matching TRBD2 (5 bases). The germline V gene encodes CDR1 SGHRS and CDR2 YFSETQ. There are 14 residues in the CDR3. Between the trimmed V and J ends, which lost 3 bases and 4 bases, there was a span of 10 bases. The DNA of the CDR3 is TGCGCCAGCAGCTGGACTGCCAGCACCGGGGAGCTGTTTTTT. As protein: CASSWTASTGELFF. Drawing the rest from reference TRBV5-1 and TRBJ2-2, the complete variable domain is KAGVTQTPRYLIKTRGQQVTLSCSPISGHRSVSWYQQTPGQGLQFLFEYFSETQRNKGNFPGRFSGRQFSNSRSEMNVSTLELGDSALYLCASSWTASTGELFFGEGSRLTVL.

The sample holds many counts of this clonotype. V usage is TRBV20-1 and J usage is TRBJ2-3; perhaps TRBD2 as D (5 bases). The CDR3 length is 16 residues. Germline loops: CDR1 DFQATT, CDR2 SNEGSKA (reference sequence). V dropped 1 base and J dropped 4 bases, with 18 bases sitting between them. CDR3 sequence: CSARGGADSPPDTQYF. CDR3 bases: TGCAGTGCTAGAGGAGGTGCGGACTCCCCCCCAGATACGCAGTATTTT.

The chain recombines TRBV5-1 with TRBJ2-1; 9 bases fit TRBD2. There are 15 residues in the CDR3. V was clipped by 3 bases and J by 7 bases; unmatched bases: 8. CDR1 and CDR2 from the germline V gene are SGHRS and YFSETQ. CDR3 nucleotide sequence: TGCGCCAGCAGCTCCGCTGGCGGGGGGGCGAATGAGCAGTTCTTC. This sequence encodes CASSSAGGGANEQFF.

This clonotype was observed a handful of times. The chain combines TRBV4-2 with TRBJ1-2; 8 bases line up with TRBD1. CDR1 and CDR2 (germline): LGHNA, YNFKEQ. Trimming cost V 4 bases and J 8 bases; bases outside gene matches: 18. The CDR3 totals 17 residues. CDR3 in amino acids: CASSRPGDRPLGRGYTF. The CDR3 DNA follows: TGTGCCAGCAGCCGCCCTGGGGACAGGCCTCTCGGGAGGGGCTACACCTTC.

This clonotype was seen a handful of times. This sequence joins TRBV12-3 or TRBV12-4 and TRBJ2-2; maybe TRBD2 (6 bases). Trimming removed 5 bases at V and 4 bases at J, with 29 bases between. This CDR3 region has 20 residues. The CDR3: CASSPPQQARGWRSTGELFF. CDR3 sequence (DNA): TGTGCCAGCAGTCCTCCCCAGCAGGCGCGGGGATGGAGGTCCACCGGGGAGCTGTTTTTT.

This clonotype was found many times. The CDR3 reads CASSMTGTGIGYTF. For the CDR3, the DNA is TGCGCCAGCAGCATGACCGGGACAGGGATCGGCTACACCTTC. The chain links TRBV5-1 to TRBJ1-2, with 9 bases identical to TRBD1. Germline trimming cut 4 bases from V and 8 bases from J; bases unmatched to any gene: 9. The CDR3 is made up of 14 amino acids. Looked up from germline, CDR1 is SGHRS and CDR2 is YFSETQ.

Ten or more counts support this clonotype. The chain recombines TRBV7-2 with TRBJ2-1; no clear D. V was trimmed by 5 bases and J by 3 bases, leaving 14 bases between them. The CDR3 totals 15 residues. Germline CDR1 is SGHTA and CDR2 is FQGNSA. Here the CDR3 reads CASSPWAAGYNEQFF. The CDR3 region has the DNA TGTGCCAGCAGCCCATGGGCAGCCGGCTACAATGAGCAGTTCTTC.

This chain uses TRBV2 with TRBJ1-5, with D tentatively TRBD1 (6 bases). Germline loops: CDR1 SNHLY, CDR2 FYNNEI. The CDR3 runs to 14 residues. The V end lost 6 bases, the J end lost 5 bases, and 14 bases lay between the germline ends. CDR3 in DNA: TGTGCCAGCAGCACGGACAGAACCTATCAGCCCCAGCATTTT. Its protein is CASSTDRTYQPQHF. Together with reference TRBV2 and TRBJ1-5, the CDR3 gives the full variable domain: EPEVTQTPSHQVTQMGQEVILRCVPISNHLYFYWYRQILGQKVEFLVSFYNNEISEKSEIFDDQFSVERPDGSNFTLKIRSTKLEDSAMYFCASSTDRTYQPQHFGDGTRLSIL.

The chain carries TRBV9 and TRBJ2-3; D unresolved. The CDR3 consists of 15 residues. With 3 bases removed from V and 0 bases from J, the gap between germline ends came to 11 bases. Germline V gene sequence: CDR1 SGDLS, CDR2 YYNGEE. The CDR3 loop is CASSALQYSTDTQYF. DNA of the CDR3: TGTGCCAGCAGCGCTTTACAGTACAGCACAGATACGCAGTATTTT.

The chain has TRBV7-6 and TRBJ2-3; 15 bases align to TRBD2. This CDR3 is built from 18 residues. Germline V gives CDR1 SGHVS, CDR2 FNYEAQ. Losses at the gene ends were 5 bases for V and 1 base for J; bases not matched to a gene: 7. CDR3: CASSPGLAGGPGTDTQYF. The CDR3 coding sequence is TGTGCCAGCAGCCCCGGACTAGCGGGGGGGCCGGGCACAGATACGCAGTATTTT. The variable domain in full, completed from reference TRBV7-6 and TRBJ2-3, reads GAGVSQSPRYKVTKRGQDVALRCDPISGHVSLYWYRQALGQGPEFLTYFNYEAQQDKSGLPNDRFSAERPEGSISTLTIQRTEQRDSAMYRCASSPGLAGGPGTDTQYFGPGTRLTVL.

This clonotype was seen many times. This rearrangement joins TRBV20-1 to TRBJ2-5; 9 bases are a match to TRBD2. The V segment lost 1 base and the J segment 2 bases; nucleotides outside the gene matches: 8. The CDR3 runs to 16 residues. CDR1 is DFQATT and CDR2 is SNEGSKA in the germline V gene (reference sequence). The CDR3 nucleotides are TGCAGTGCTAGAGGATCTAGCGGGGACCTACAAGAGACCCAGTACTTC. Protein product: CSARGSSGDLQETQYF.

Remarks on this clonotype: A read error may produce the germline difference seen at one junction end. The chain uses TRBV20-1 and TRBJ2-1, with 10 bases that match TRBD2. This CDR3 contains 14 residues. The V gene's germline CDR1 is DFQATT and CDR2 SNEGSKA (reference sequence). Here the CDR3 reads CSARRTSGNNERFF. The CDR3 DNA reads TGCAGTGCTAGGAGGACTAGCGGAAACAATGAGCGGTTCTTC.

This chain uses TRBV12-3 or TRBV12-4 with TRBJ1-4; weak D call: TRBD1 (5 bases). The ends were cut back, 4 bases at V and 7 bases at J, with 16 bases in the middle. The CDR3 runs to 15 residues. The CDR3 region is CASSSYGGTSEKLFF. As DNA, the CDR3 is TGTGCCAGCAGTTCCTACGGGGGGACGAGTGAAAAACTGTTTTTT.

In this sample, this clonotype turned up a few times. The chain combines TRBV5-1 with TRBJ2-3; the D gene is possibly TRBD1 (6 bases). This CDR3 comprises 16 residues. The V gene lost 4 bases and the J gene lost 5 bases, with 20 bases spanning the gap. Germline CDR1 reads SGHRS; CDR2 reads YFSETQ. The CDR3 reads CASSLLGQGSLDTQYF. Here the CDR3 DNA reads TGCGCCAGCAGCCTCCTCGGCCAGGGGTCTTTAGATACGCAGTATTTT.

Notes on this clonotype: One base away lies a much larger clone, so this may be a sequencing read error. This likely comes from a read error, as the CDR3 has no conserved phenylalanine or tryptophan at its end. CDR3 residues: CASSLGLSRNTEAFC. CDR3 nucleotide sequence: TGTGCCAGCAGTTTAGGCTTAAGTAGGAACACTGAAGCTTTCTGT. V and J are TRBV12-3 or TRBV12-4 and TRBJ1-1; no reliable D call. CDR3 size: 15 residues. V lost 1 base and J lost 1, with 10 bases in between.

The gene calls are TRBV10-3 and TRBJ1-6; 7 bases are a match to TRBD1. The CDR3 loop spans 16 amino acids. CDR1 and CDR2 (germline): ENHRY, SYGVKD. J lost 5 bases, V lost 5 bases, and 9 bases had no gene match. The CDR3: CAISLRDSRDNSPLHF. The CDR3 DNA reads as TGTGCCATCAGTCTTCGGGACAGTAGAGATAATTCACCCCTCCACTTT.

In this sample, this clonotype turned up a few times. J is TRBJ2-3 and V is TRBV12-3 or TRBV12-4, with 9 bases identical to TRBD1. The length of the CDR3 is 15 residues. V lost 3 bases and J lost 2; bases outside the gene matches: 3. This CDR3 reads CASSFRQGDTDTQYF. Written as DNA, the CDR3 is TGTGCCAGCAGTTTTCGACAGGGGGACACAGATACGCAGTATTTT.

V is TRBV12-3 or TRBV12-4 and J is TRBJ2-7, with 15 bases aligning to TRBD2. This CDR3 has 17 amino acids. Unmatched junction bases numbered 5, after V lost 5 bases and J lost 0 bases. The CDR3 spells CASSMGLAGGSSYEQYF. CDR3 DNA: TGTGCCAGCAGTATGGGACTAGCGGGGGGTAGCTCCTACGAGCAGTACTTC.

The chain joins TRBV7-9 to TRBJ1-2; D call uncertain. This CDR3 has 14 amino acids. Deletions cut 4 bases from V and 8 bases from J, with 17 bases between. Looked up from germline, CDR1 is SEHNR and CDR2 is FQNEAQ (reference sequence). Here the CDR3 reads CASSSIREVGGYTF. As DNA, the CDR3 is TGTGCCAGCAGCTCAATCCGGGAGGTTGGAGGCTACACCTTC.

This clonotype was counted at least ten times. This sequence joins TRBV6-5 and TRBJ2-2, with 9 bases lining up with TRBD1. Trimming took 10 bases from V and 3 from J; bases not matched to a gene: 3. This CDR3 comprises 13 residues. Germline V gene sequence: CDR1 MNHEY, CDR2 SVGAGI. The CDR3 DNA reads TGTGCCACAGGACAGGGGTACACCGGGGAGCTGTTTTTT. Translated, it gives CATGQGYTGELFF.

This clonotype came up a few times. The CDR3 reads CSARVAGVPQETQYF. The CDR3 DNA is TGCAGTGCTAGAGTAGCGGGGGTTCCCCAAGAGACCCAGTACTTC. The chain uses TRBV20-1 and TRBJ2-5; 9 positions agree with TRBD2. Germline CDR1 reads DFQATT; CDR2 reads SNEGSKA (reference sequence). There are 15 residues in the CDR3. The J segment lost 1 base and the V segment lost 1 base, leaving 4 bases of the junction unmatched.

This clonotype was observed at least ten times. This sequence joins TRBV3-1 and TRBJ1-2; possible D gene TRBD1, 5 bases. The CDR3 extends over 16 amino acids. V lost 4 bases and J lost 8, with 23 bases in between. Looked up from germline, CDR1 is LGHDT and CDR2 is YNNKEL (reference sequence). CDR3 residues: CASSRGADPTGTGYTF. As DNA, the CDR3 is TGTGCCAGCAGCCGAGGGGCGGACCCCACCGGGACGGGCTACACCTTC.